The 11 T cell receptor beta chains below all came from one sample that was sequenced in a study of T cells in localized non-small cell lung cancer. Libraries were prepared by immunoSEQ multiplex PCR; TCRdb keeps only in-frame clonotypes and omits some of them. The sample lists 23,000 or so clones; 87% were seen once. Sequenced material: peripheral blood, taken before any cancer treatment. These receptors originate from a male donor aged 60 or over with stage I squamous cell lung carcinoma.

This sequence joins TRBV11-2 and TRBJ2-7; possibly TRBD1 or TRBD2 for D (5 bases each). This CDR3 is 14 amino acids long. The V end was cut by 5 bases, the J end by 2 bases, with 13 bases between. The germline V gene has CDR1 SGHAT and CDR2 FQNNGV. The CDR3 reads CASSAGAVPYEQYF. CDR3 DNA sequence: TGTGCCAGCAGCGCCGGGGCGGTACCCTACGAGCAGTACTTC.

The chain uses TRBV7-8 and TRBJ2-1; D is perhaps TRBD1 or TRBD2 (5 bases each). Germline CDR1 SGHVS, CDR2 FQNEAQ. There are 15 residues in the CDR3. The V and J ends lost 4 bases and 4 bases respectively, with 14 bases between them. This CDR3 is CASSSGPASYNEQFF. CDR3 nucleotides: TGTGCCAGCAGCTCGGGACCGGCTTCTTACAATGAGCAGTTCTTC.

The chain has TRBV14 and TRBJ2-5; D uncertain. Germline CDR1 SGHDN, CDR2 FVKESK. Between the trimmed V and J ends, which lost 7 bases and 3 bases, there was a span of 12 bases. The CDR3 consists of 13 residues. As DNA, the CDR3 is TGTGCCAGCACCAGGATCACCGAAGAGACCCAGTACTTC. This translates into CASTRITEETQYF. The whole variable domain, remainder taken from reference TRBV14 and TRBJ2-5, is EAGVTQFPSHSVIEKGQTVTLRCDPISGHDNLYWYRRVMGKEIKFLLHFVKESKQDESGMPNNRFLAERTGGTYSTLKVQPAELEDSGVYFCASTRITEETQYFGPGTRLLVL.

This sequence joins TRBV5-1 and TRBJ2-5; no firm D call. Trimming took off 4 bases at V and 4 bases at J, with 11 bases between the two ends. Germline CDR1 and CDR2: SGHRS and YFSETQ. CDR3 length: 13 residues. CDR3 in DNA: TGCGCCAGCAGCCAAGGATTTCGAGAGACCCAGTACTTC. Protein sequence: CASSQGFRETQYF.

This rearrangement joins TRBV19 to TRBJ1-1; a weak D match, TRBD1 (5 bases). V lost 3 bases to trimming and J lost 1 base, with 9 bases between them. The CDR3 length is 14 residues. Germline V gene data show CDR1 as LNHDA and CDR2 as SQIVND (reference sequence). In DNA, the CDR3 is TGTGCCAGTAGTATTCGGGGGGGGAACACTGAAGCTTTCTTT. Translation: CASSIRGGNTEAFF.

The chain is built from TRBV25-1 and TRBJ1-1; D is possibly TRBD1 (6 bases). Germline V gene sequence: CDR1 MGHDK, CDR2 SYGVNS. Trimming left V 5 bases short and J 11 bases short, with 21 bases between. This CDR3 has 14 residues. For the CDR3, the DNA is TGTGCCAGCAGTCGAGGGGGGATTGGGGCAAGGGCTTTCTTT. It translates to CASSRGGIGARAFF.

This clone was detected only once. The rearrangement joins TRBV7-2 to TRBJ1-1; maybe TRBD1 (6 bases). The CDR3 totals 14 residues. In germline, CDR1 is SGHTA, CDR2 FQGNSA. Trimming left V 5 bases short and J 4 bases short, with 14 bases between. CDR3 loop: CASSHGGGGTEAFF. The DNA of the CDR3 is TGTGCCAGCAGCCACGGGGGGGGCGGCACTGAAGCTTTCTTT.

This clone has more than one count but fewer than ten. The chain combines TRBV7-9 with TRBJ1-2; 8 positions agree with TRBD1. The length of the CDR3 is 15 residues. The J segment lost 1 base and the V segment lost 2 bases, leaving 3 bases of the junction unmatched. Germline values: CDR1 SEHNR, CDR2 FQNEAQ (reference sequence). The CDR3 here is CASSLTGGFNYGYTF. For the CDR3, the DNA is TGTGCCAGCAGCTTAACAGGGGGATTTAACTATGGCTACACCTTC.

The chain carries TRBV11-2 and TRBJ1-6; 7 nucleotides line up with TRBD1. With 5 bases clipped from V and 7 bases from J, the junction kept 14 bases outside the gene matches. The CDR3 covers 17 residues. The V gene's germline CDR1 is SGHAT and CDR2 FQNNGV. The CDR3 DNA reads TGTGCCAGCAGCCCCGAGACAGGGTACACACCCAATTCACCCCTCCACTTT. Protein: CASSPETGYTPNSPLHF.

This clone has just one count. V usage is TRBV10-1 and J usage is TRBJ2-6; D call uncertain. From germline, CDR1 is WNHNN and CDR2 SYGVQD (reference sequence). V lost 3 bases, J lost 0 bases, and 6 bases lay in between. CDR3 length: 15 residues. The CDR3 DNA reads as TGCGCCAGCAGTGAAGGCGGCTCTGGGGCCAACGTCCTGACTTTC. Its translation is CASSEGGSGANVLTF.

This sequence joins TRBV30 and TRBJ2-7; D may be TRBD1 (5 bases). The CDR3 is 16 residues long. From germline, CDR1 is GTSNPN and CDR2 SVGIG (reference sequence). With 2 bases removed from V and 0 bases from J, the gap between germline ends came to 17 bases. The CDR3 here is CAWSFPPGRASYEQYF. The CDR3 DNA is TGTGCCTGGAGTTTCCCTCCGGGCAGGGCCTCCTACGAGCAGTACTTC.